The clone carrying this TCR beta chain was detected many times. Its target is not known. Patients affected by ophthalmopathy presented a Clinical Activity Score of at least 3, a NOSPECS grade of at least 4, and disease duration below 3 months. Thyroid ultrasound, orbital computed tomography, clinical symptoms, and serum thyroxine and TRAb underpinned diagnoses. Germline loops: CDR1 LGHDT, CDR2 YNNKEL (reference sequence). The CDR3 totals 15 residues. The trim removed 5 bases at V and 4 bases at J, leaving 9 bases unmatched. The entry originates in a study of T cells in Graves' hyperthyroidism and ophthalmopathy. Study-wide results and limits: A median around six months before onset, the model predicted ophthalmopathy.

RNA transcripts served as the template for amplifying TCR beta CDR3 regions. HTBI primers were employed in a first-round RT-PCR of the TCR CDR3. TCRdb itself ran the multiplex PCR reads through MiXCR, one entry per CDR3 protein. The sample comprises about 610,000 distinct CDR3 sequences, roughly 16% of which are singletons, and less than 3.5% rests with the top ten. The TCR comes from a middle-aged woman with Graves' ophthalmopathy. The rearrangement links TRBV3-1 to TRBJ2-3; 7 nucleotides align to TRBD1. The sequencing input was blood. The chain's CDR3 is CASSYWDSMADTQYF. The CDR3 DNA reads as TGTGCCAGCAGCTATTGGGACAGTATGGCAGATACGCAGTATTTT.